The source of this TCR beta chain is a study of cytomegalovirus exposure and HLA in healthy donors. Profiled with immunoSEQ multiplex PCR; TCRdb holds only in-frame clones, not every one. Of 130,000 to 150,000 clones detected, 85% to 90% appear once; the ten largest clones hold 9%. The study, taken as a whole, reports: Accounts indicate the classifier identified cytomegalovirus status with strong specificity and sensitivity. Rarity marked most TCR sequences, yet some public TCRs occurred in many donors.

Germline loops: CDR1 MGHRA, CDR2 YSYEKL. Trimming at V came to 0 bases and at J to 1 base, leaving 3 bases not matched to a gene. This CDR3 is built from 17 residues. For this clone: Its specificity is not known.

The donors were members of the validation cohort comprising over a hundred subjects, separate from the approximately 700-subject first cohort. This chain joins TRBV4-1 and TRBJ2-3; 11 bases line up with TRBD2. Sequencing was done on a sample of PBMCs. The clonotype comes from a woman under 30 in good health and CMV-seropositive. For the CDR3, the DNA is TGCGCCAGCAGCCAAGACGGTAGCGGGGGGGGCACAGATACGCAGTATTTT. This translates into CASSQDGSGGGTDTQYF.